Each of the 14 T cell receptor beta chains below was sequenced from the same sample in a study of beta chain features in type 1 diabetes. Study observations and caveats: TCRB CDR3 length was moderately but significantly reduced in all four CD4+ subsets of Type 1 diabetes patients.

The sequenced template was cDNA made from the entire isolated RNA. The method was immunoSEQ multiplex PCR; TCRdb's version includes in-frame clones alone and lacks a portion of them. The sample has 330,000 or so clones, around 12% seen once. These TCRs' antigens remain unknown. Sequenced sample: naive CD4+ T cells from blood. The receptors here all came from a young woman with type 1 diabetes.

The chain has TRBV10-3 and TRBJ2-1; TRBD2 aligns across 8 bases. The CDR3 sequence is 14 residues long. Losses at the gene ends were 6 bases for V and 10 bases for J; bases not matched to a gene: 11. CDR1 and CDR2 (germline): ENHRY, SYGVKD. CDR3 protein: CAIRGLGGTYEQFF. CDR3 sequence (DNA): TGTGCCATCAGGGGACTAGGGGGGACATACGAGCAGTTCTTC.

This clone was observed a few times. At the DNA level, this CDR3 is encoded by other sequences in the same sample as well. The chain employs TRBV18 and TRBJ2-7; the match to TRBD1 covers 9 bases. This CDR3 contains 14 residues. Trimming cost V 0 bases and J 3 bases; bases outside gene matches: 0. Germline V lookup: CDR1 KGHSH, CDR2 LQKENI. The CDR3 DNA follows: TGTGCCAGCTCACCACCGGGACAGGGCTACGAGCAGTACTTC. It specifies CASSPPGQGYEQYF.

This clone was detected a few times. The chain carries TRBV6-6 and TRBJ1-1; D may be TRBD1 (5 bases). V was shortened by 6 bases and J by 1 base, with 15 bases between the two germline ends. This CDR3 spans 15 amino acids. In germline, CDR1 is MNHNY, CDR2 SVGAGI (reference sequence). The CDR3 spells CASSPFRDPNTEAFF. Written as DNA, the CDR3 is TGTGCCAGCAGCCCCTTCAGGGATCCGAACACTGAAGCTTTCTTT.

There are a few counts of this clone. The rearrangement joins TRBV7-8 to TRBJ1-1; 9 bases agree with TRBD1. The germline CDR1 and CDR2 sequences are SGHVS and FQNEAQ. J lost 4 bases, V lost 4 bases, and 4 bases had no gene match. The CDR3 is made up of 14 amino acids. The CDR3 sequence is CASSYRDRVTEAFF. The CDR3 DNA sequence: TGTGCCAGCAGCTACCGGGACAGGGTCACTGAAGCTTTCTTT. Filled out from reference TRBV7-8 and TRBJ1-1, the complete variable domain reads GAGVSQSPRYKVAKRGQDVALRCDPISGHVSLFWYQQALGQGPEFLTYFQNEAQLDKSGLPSDRFFAERPEGSVSTLKIQRTQQEDSAVYLCASSYRDRVTEAFFGQGTRLTVV.

The chain is built from TRBV23-1 and TRBJ1-5; 7 nucleotides line up with TRBD1. TRBV23-1 is identified as an open reading frame with a role that is uncertain. The CDR3 is made up of 17 amino acids. V lost 7 bases to trimming and J lost 7 bases; unmatched junction nucleotides: 19. In DNA, the CDR3 is TGCGCCAGCACCCCTATCTTACTGGACAGGCACAAACAGCCCCAGCATTTT. Residues: CASTPILLDRHKQPQHF.

This chain connects TRBV28 to TRBJ1-5; TRBD1 agrees at 7 bases. Germline V lookup: CDR1 MDHEN, CDR2 SYDVKM. This CDR3 is 15 amino acids long. With V trimmed by 5 bases and J by 5 bases, 9 bases remained unmatched. CDR3 amino acids: CASSTGDKGDQPQHF. The CDR3 DNA reads as TGTGCCAGCAGTACAGGGGATAAGGGTGATCAGCCCCAGCATTTT.

This clone was seen a handful of times. V gene TRBV13 combines with J gene TRBJ2-4; D not certain. This CDR3 is built from 15 residues. In germline, CDR1 is PRHDT, CDR2 FYEKMQ (reference sequence). V was clipped by 4 bases and J by 5 bases, with 15 bases between them. This chain's CDR3 is CASSYHYPEQNIQYF. CDR3 DNA sequence: TGTGCCAGCAGCTACCATTACCCCGAGCAAAACATTCAGTACTTC.

This clone was counted a few times. V gene TRBV30 combines with J gene TRBJ1-3; no clear D. The CDR3 is 13 residues long. CDR1 GTSNPN and CDR2 SVGIG come from the germline V gene (reference sequence). The V end lost 7 bases, the J end lost 0 bases, and 10 bases lay between the germline ends. CDR3 protein: CALSGYSGNTIYF. DNA for the CDR3: TGTGCCTTATCAGGCTACTCTGGAAACACCATATATTTT.

This clone has only a few counts. The chain employs TRBV20-1 and TRBJ1-2, with D possibly matching TRBD1 (6 bases). The CDR3 runs 11 residues. Germline V gene sequence: CDR1 DFQATT, CDR2 SNEGSKA (reference sequence). V dropped 7 bases and J dropped 3 bases, with 9 bases sitting between them. The CDR3 loop is CSVGGDYGYTF. The CDR3 DNA reads as TGCAGTGTAGGGGGGGACTATGGCTACACCTTC.

The rearrangement links TRBV14 to TRBJ2-3; TRBD2 is a possible D gene (6 bases). CDR3 length: 16 amino acids. Germline CDR1 and CDR2: SGHDN and FVKESK. The V gene lost 2 bases and the J gene lost 7 bases, with 19 bases spanning the gap. The CDR3 nucleotides are TGTGCCAGCAGCCAATCGCCGGGACTCCGGGACCATACGCAGTATTTT. This gives the protein CASSQSPGLRDHTQYF.

This clone was detected only a few times. The CDR3 DNA reads as TGTGCCAGCAGCGTTGGTGGGGCTAGCGGGGCCTACGAGCAGTACTTC. This translates into CASSVGGASGAYEQYF. The V and J genes are TRBV9 and TRBJ2-7; 9 nucleotides match TRBD2. Per germline, CDR1 SGDLS and CDR2 YYNGEE. CDR3 length: 16 amino acids. V lost 2 bases, J lost 2 bases, and 8 bases stayed unmatched.

The V and J genes are TRBV11-2 and TRBJ2-3; 9 bases are a match to TRBD2. CDR1 is SGHAT and CDR2 is FQNNGV in the germline V gene. With 1 base clipped from V and 3 bases from J, the junction kept 8 bases outside the gene matches. The CDR3 sequence is 17 residues long. CDR3 sequence (DNA): TGTGCCAGCAGCTTAGTAGGGGCGGGGGGGCGGACAGATACGCAGTATTTT. Translating gives CASSLVGAGGRTDTQYF.

The gene calls are TRBV30 and TRBJ2-1; 7 nucleotides match TRBD2. The ends lost 2 bases at V and 8 bases at J; junction bases unmatched: 9. CDR1 is GTSNPN, CDR2 SVGIG, per germline (reference sequence). CDR3 length: 14 amino acids. The CDR3 DNA is TGTGCCTGGAGTCCCGGGTTTCGGGGGGATGAGCAGTTCTTC. This sequence encodes CAWSPGFRGDEQFF. Variable domain in full (rest from reference TRBV30 and TRBJ2-1): SQTIHQWPATLVQPVGSPLSLECTVEGTSNPNLYWYRQAAGRGLQLLFYSVGIGQISSEVPQNLSASRPQDRQFILSSKKLLLSDSGFYLCAWSPGFRGDEQFFGPGTRLTVL.

This clone was counted a few times. The chain has TRBV5-1 and TRBJ2-1; D gene unclear. This CDR3 region has 11 residues. Trimming cost V 1 base and J 8 bases, with 4 bases left between them. Germline V gene lookup returns CDR1 SGHRS and CDR2 YFSETQ. This chain's CDR3 is CASSLSDEQFF. The CDR3 DNA reads as TGCGCCAGCAGCTTGAGCGATGAGCAGTTCTTC.